This T cell receptor (beta chain) was captured in a study of T cells after yellow fever vaccination. General study points: Among all clonotypes, a small share was observed in both CD4 and CD8 compartments. Abundant bulk-derived clonotypes could contaminate FACS-sorted repertoires.

CDR1 is MNHEY, CDR2 SVGAGI, per germline. This CDR3 is built from 13 residues. V lost 7 bases and J lost 4, with 12 bases in between. TCRdb reprocessed the 5' RACE reads via MiXCR and lists one record per CDR3 protein. The sample contains about 340,000 distinct CDR3 sequences, 12% of which appear only once. On this clonotype itself: No antigen is known for it.

The material was CD4+ T cells sorted from PBMCs, obtained 15 days after the yellow fever booster vaccination. The chain combines TRBV6-5 with TRBJ2-3; D may be TRBD2 (6 bases). This receptor was identified in a man aged 18 to 30 who received the YFV17D yellow fever vaccine. The CDR3 DNA reads as TGTGCCAGCATTACCCCGGGGGCAGATACGCAGTATTTT. It is translated as CASITPGADTQYF.